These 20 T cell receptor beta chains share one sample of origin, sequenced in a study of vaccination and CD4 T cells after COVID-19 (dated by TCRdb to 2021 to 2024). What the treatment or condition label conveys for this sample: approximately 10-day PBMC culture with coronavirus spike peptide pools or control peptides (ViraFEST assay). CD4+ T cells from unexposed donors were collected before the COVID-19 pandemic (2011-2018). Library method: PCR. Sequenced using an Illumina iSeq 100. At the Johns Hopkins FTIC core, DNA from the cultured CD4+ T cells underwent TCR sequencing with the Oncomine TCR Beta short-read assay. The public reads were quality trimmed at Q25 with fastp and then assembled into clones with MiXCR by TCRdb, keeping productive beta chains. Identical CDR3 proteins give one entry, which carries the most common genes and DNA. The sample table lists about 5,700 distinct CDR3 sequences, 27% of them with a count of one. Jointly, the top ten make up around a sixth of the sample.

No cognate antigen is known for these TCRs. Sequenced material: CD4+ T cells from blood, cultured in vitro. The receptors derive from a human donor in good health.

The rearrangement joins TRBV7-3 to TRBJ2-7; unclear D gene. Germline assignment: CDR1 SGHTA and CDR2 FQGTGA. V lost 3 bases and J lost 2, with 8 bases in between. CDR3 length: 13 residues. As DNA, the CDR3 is TGTGCCAGCAGCTTCGGTGAGCCCTACGAGCAGTACTTC. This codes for CASSFGEPYEQYF.

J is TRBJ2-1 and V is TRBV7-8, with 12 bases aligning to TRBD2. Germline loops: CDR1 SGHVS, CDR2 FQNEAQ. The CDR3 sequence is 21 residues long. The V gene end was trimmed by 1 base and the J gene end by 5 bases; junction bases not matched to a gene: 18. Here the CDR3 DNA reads TGTGCCAGCAGCTTAGTCTTCGCTACTAGCGGGAGGAGGGGCACAAACAATGAGCAGTTCTTC. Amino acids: CASSLVFATSGRRGTNNEQFF.

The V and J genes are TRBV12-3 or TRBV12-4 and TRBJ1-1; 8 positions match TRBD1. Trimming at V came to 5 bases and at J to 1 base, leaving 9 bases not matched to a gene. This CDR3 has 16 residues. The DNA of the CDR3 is TGTGCCAGCAGTCCACAGGGGGTATTGTGGAACACTGAAGCTTTCTTT. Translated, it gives CASSPQGVLWNTEAFF.

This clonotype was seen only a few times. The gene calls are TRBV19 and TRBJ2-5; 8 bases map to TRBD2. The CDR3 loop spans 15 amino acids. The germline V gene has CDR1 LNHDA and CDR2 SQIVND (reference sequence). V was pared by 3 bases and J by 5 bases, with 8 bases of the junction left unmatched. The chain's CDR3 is CASSIGLAGSETQYF. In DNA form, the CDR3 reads TGTGCCAGTAGTATCGGACTAGCAGGGAGTGAGACCCAGTACTTC.

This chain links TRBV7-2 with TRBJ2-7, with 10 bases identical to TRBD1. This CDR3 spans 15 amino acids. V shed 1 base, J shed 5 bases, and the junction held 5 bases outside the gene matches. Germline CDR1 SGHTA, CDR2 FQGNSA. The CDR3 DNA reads TGTGCCAGCAGCTTAGGTCGACAGGGGGCCCACGAGCAGTACTTC. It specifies CASSLGRQGAHEQYF. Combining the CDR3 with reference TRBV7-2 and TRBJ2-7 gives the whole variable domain GAGVSQSPSNKVTEKGKDVELRCDPISGHTALYWYRQSLGQGLEFLIYFQGNSAPDKSGLPSDRFSAERTGGSVSTLTIQRTQQEDSAVYLCASSLGRQGAHEQYFGPGTRLTVT.

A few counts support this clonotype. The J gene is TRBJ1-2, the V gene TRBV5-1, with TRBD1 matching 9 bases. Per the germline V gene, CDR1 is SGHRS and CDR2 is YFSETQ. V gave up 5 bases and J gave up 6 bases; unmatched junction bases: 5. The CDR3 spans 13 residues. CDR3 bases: TGCGCCAGCAGAGATGGACAGGGGCATGGCTACACCTTC. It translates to CASRDGQGHGYTF.

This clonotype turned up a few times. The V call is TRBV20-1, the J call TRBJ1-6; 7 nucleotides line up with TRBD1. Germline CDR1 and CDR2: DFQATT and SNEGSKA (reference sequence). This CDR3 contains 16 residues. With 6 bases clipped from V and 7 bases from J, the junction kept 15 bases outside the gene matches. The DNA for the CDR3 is TGCAGTGCCCCAGGGGGGAGTCCGGGGTCCAATTCACCCCTCCACTTT. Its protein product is CSAPGGSPGSNSPLHF.

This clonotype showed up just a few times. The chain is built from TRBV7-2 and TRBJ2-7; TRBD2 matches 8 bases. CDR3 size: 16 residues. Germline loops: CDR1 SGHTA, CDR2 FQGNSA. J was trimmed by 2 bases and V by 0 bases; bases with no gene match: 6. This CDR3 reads CASSLALLAEAYEQYF. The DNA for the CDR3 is TGTGCCAGCAGCTTAGCCCTACTAGCGGAGGCCTACGAGCAGTACTTC.

The CDR3 is CSILLSYGYTF. The CDR3 DNA is TGCAGCATATTACTCAGCTATGGCTACACCTTC. The chain uses TRBV29-1 and TRBJ1-2; D gene unclear. In germline, CDR1 is SQVTM, CDR2 ANQGSEA. Trimming shortened V by 8 bases and J by 4 bases, and 11 bases separated the two germline ends. The length of the CDR3 is 11 residues.

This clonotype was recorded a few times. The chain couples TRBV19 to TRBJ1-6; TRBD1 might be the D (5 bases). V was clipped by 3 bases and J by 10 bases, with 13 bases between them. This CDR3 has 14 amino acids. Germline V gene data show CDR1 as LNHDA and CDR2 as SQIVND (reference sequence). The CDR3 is CASSILGEGSPLHF. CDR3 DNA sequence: TGTGCCAGTAGTATTTTGGGGGAGGGCTCACCCCTCCACTTT.

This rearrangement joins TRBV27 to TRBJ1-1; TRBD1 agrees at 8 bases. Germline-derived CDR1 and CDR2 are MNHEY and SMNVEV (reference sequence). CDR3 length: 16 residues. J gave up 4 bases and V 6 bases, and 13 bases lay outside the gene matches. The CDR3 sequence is CASRDRVLNARTEAFF. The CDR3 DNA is TGTGCCAGCAGGGACAGGGTTTTGAATGCCCGCACTGAAGCTTTCTTT.

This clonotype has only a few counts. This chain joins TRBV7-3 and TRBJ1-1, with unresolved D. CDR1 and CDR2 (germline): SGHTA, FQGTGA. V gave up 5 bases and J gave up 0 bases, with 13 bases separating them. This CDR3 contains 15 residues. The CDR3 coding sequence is TGTGCCAGCAGCCCGGGTGCGAGAATGAACACTGAAGCTTTCTTT. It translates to CASSPGARMNTEAFF.

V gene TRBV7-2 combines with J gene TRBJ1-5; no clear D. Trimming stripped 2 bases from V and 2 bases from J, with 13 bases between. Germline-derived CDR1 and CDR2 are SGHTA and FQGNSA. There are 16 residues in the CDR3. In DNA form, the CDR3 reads TGTGCCAGCAGCTTATTTAGGTCCGCGGGCAATCAGCCCCAGCATTTT. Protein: CASSLFRSAGNQPQHF.

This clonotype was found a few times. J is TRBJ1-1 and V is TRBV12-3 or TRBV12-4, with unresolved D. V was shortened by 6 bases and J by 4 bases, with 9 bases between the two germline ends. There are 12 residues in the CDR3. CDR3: CASSQAVTEAFF. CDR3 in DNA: TGTGCCAGCAGCCAGGCGGTCACTGAAGCTTTCTTT.

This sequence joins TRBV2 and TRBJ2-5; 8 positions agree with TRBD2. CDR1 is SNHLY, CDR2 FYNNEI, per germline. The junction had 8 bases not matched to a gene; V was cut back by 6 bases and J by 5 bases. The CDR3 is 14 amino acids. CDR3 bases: TGTGCCAGCAGGGTACCCGGGGGGGGGGAGACCCAGTACTTC. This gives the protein CASRVPGGGETQYF.

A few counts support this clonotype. CDR3 sequence: CASSFLGGNYEQYF. The CDR3 nucleotides are TGTGCCAGCAGCTTTCTGGGCGGTAACTACGAGCAGTACTTC. This sequence joins TRBV7-2 and TRBJ2-7; D gene uncertain. Per the germline V gene, CDR1 is SGHTA and CDR2 is FQGNSA. Trimming pared 3 bases from V and 3 bases from J, leaving 12 bases between. The CDR3 is 14 amino acids.

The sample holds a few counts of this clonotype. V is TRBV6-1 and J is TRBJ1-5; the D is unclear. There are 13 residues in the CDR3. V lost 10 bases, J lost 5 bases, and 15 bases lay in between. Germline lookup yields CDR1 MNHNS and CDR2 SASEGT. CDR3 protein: CATMVGVYQPQHF. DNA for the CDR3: TGTGCCACCATGGTTGGGGTCTATCAGCCCCAGCATTTT.

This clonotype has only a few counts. In DNA form, the CDR3 reads TGTGCCACTGACCTAGCGGGGGCATCCTACAATGAGCAGTTCTTC. It is translated as CATDLAGASYNEQFF. The chain links TRBV6-1 to TRBJ2-1; the match to TRBD2 covers 10 bases. The CDR3 extends over 15 amino acids. The V gene's germline CDR1 is MNHNS and CDR2 SASEGT. J was trimmed by 1 base and V by 10 bases; bases with no gene match: 7.

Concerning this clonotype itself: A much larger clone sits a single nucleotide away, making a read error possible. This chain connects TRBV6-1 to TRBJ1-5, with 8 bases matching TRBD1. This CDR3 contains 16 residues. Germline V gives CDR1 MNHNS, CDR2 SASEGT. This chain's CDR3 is CASSGNRTGRDQPRHF. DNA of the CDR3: TGTGCCAGCAGTGGGAACCGGACAGGGCGAGATCAGCCCCGGCATTTT.

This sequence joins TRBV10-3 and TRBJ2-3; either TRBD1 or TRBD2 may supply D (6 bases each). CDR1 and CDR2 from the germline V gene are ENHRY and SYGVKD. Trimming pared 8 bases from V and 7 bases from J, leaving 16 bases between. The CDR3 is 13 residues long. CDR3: CAIQEGGFNTQYF. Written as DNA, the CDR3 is TGTGCCATCCAGGAGGGGGGTTTCAATACGCAGTATTTT.